These T cell receptor beta chains were read from a single sample in a study of PD-1 blockade in classical Hodgkin lymphoma. Clones were read by immunoSEQ multiplex PCR, and TCRdb kept only the in-frame ones, dropping some. Among roughly 9,100 clones listed, around four fifths were seen once. Specimen: peripheral blood mononuclear cells (PBMCs), collected before the fourth cycle of nivolumab. All receptors come from a human donor with classical Hodgkin lymphoma. Each CDR3 is given with its conserved first and last residue. D genes are given only for firm matches. The size field is filled for only some rows; it gives once, few, many or a size class.

d_call: NA; clone_size: NA; v_call: TRBV5-6; j_call: TRBJ2-5; cdr3_nt: TGTGCCAGCAGCTTTAGGGGGCAAGAGACCCAGTACTTC; cdr3_aa: CASSFRGQETQYF
d_call: NA; clone_size: NA; v_call: TRBV5-4; j_call: TRBJ2-2; cdr3_nt: TGTGCCAGCAGCTTGATGGGGATGAACACCGGGGAGCTGTTTTTT; cdr3_aa: CASSLMGMNTGELFF
d_call: NA; clone_size: NA; v_call: TRBV21-1; j_call: TRBJ2-5; cdr3_nt: TGTGCCAGCAGCAAAAAATTGGGCAGTCAAGAGACCCAGTACTTC; cdr3_aa: CASSKKLGSQETQYF
d_call: NA; clone_size: NA; v_call: TRBV7-9; j_call: TRBJ2-1; cdr3_nt: TGTGCCAGCAGCCCCCCTGGCTCTAACGAGCAGTTCTTC; cdr3_aa: CASSPPGSNEQFF
d_call: NA; clone_size: NA; v_call: TRBV6-6; j_call: TRBJ2-7; cdr3_nt: TGTGCCAGCAGTTACGCTCTCTACGAGCAGTACTTC; cdr3_aa: CASSYALYEQYF
d_call: TRBD2; clone_size: NA; v_call: TRBV7-3; j_call: TRBJ2-2; cdr3_nt: TGTGCCAGCAGCTTAGGGGGGACTAGCTTCACCGGGGAGCTGTTTTTT; cdr3_aa: CASSLGGTSFTGELFF
d_call: NA; clone_size: NA; v_call: TRBV6-5; j_call: TRBJ2-1; cdr3_nt: TGTGCCAGCAGTTACTCTCGCGGTGGACACTACAATGAGCAGTTCTTC; cdr3_aa: CASSYSRGGHYNEQFF
d_call: NA; clone_size: once; v_call: TRBV27; j_call: TRBJ1-5; cdr3_nt: TGTGCCAGCAGTTTATCAGGTTACAATCAGCCCCAGCATTTT; cdr3_aa: CASSLSGYNQPQHF
d_call: NA; clone_size: once; v_call: TRBV27; j_call: TRBJ1-4; cdr3_nt: TGTGCCAGCAGTTTTAGCCCAACTAATGAAAAACTGTTTTTT; cdr3_aa: CASSFSPTNEKLFF
d_call: NA; clone_size: NA; v_call: TRBV12-2; j_call: TRBJ2-1; cdr3_nt: TGTGCAAGTCGCTTAGCCTCCCTGGGGGCGCCCAATGAGCAGTTCTTC; cdr3_aa: CASRLASLGAPNEQFF
d_call: NA; clone_size: NA; v_call: TRBV7-8; j_call: TRBJ1-1; cdr3_nt: TGTGCCAGCAGCTTAGGTTTGCAGGGAGGCACTGAAGCTTTCTTT; cdr3_aa: CASSLGLQGGTEAFF
d_call: NA; clone_size: NA; v_call: TRBV10-1; j_call: TRBJ2-3; cdr3_nt: TGCGCCAGCAGTGTGTCCGTAGGAGATACGCAGTATTTT; cdr3_aa: CASSVSVGDTQYF
d_call: NA; clone_size: few; v_call: TRBV6-1; j_call: TRBJ1-2; cdr3_nt: TGTGCCAGCAGTGAAGGAACCTATGGCTACACCTTC; cdr3_aa: CASSEGTYGYTF
d_call: NA; clone_size: NA; v_call: TRBV30; j_call: TRBJ1-1; cdr3_nt: TGTGCCTGGAGTGTACTACTGGAAGCTTTCTTT; cdr3_aa: CAWSVLLEAFF
d_call: NA; clone_size: NA; v_call: TRBV28; j_call: TRBJ1-5; cdr3_nt: TGTGCCAGCAGTTTAGAGGGTCAGCCCCAGCATTTT; cdr3_aa: CASSLEGQPQHF
d_call: TRBD2; clone_size: NA; v_call: TRBV29-1; j_call: TRBJ2-1; cdr3_nt: TGCAGCGTTGATAATTTAGCGGGAGGCGGGAATGAGCAGTTCTTC; cdr3_aa: CSVDNLAGGGNEQFF
d_call: TRBD1; clone_size: NA; v_call: TRBV6-1; j_call: TRBJ2-7; cdr3_nt: TGTGCCAGCAGTGTTGGGACAGGGAGCTCCTACGAGCAGTACTTC; cdr3_aa: CASSVGTGSSYEQYF
d_call: NA; clone_size: NA; v_call: TRBV10-3; j_call: TRBJ1-3; cdr3_nt: TGTGCCATCACAGACTCTGGAAACACCATATATTTT; cdr3_aa: CAITDSGNTIYF
d_call: NA; clone_size: NA; v_call: TRBV10-1; j_call: TRBJ2-1; cdr3_nt: TGCGCCAGCAGTGGACCGACTATTTACAATGAGCAGTTCTTC; cdr3_aa: CASSGPTIYNEQFF